This is a list of T cell receptor beta chains from one sample in a study of technical replicates of blood from a handful of donors. Sequenced by immunoSEQ multiplex PCR; TCRdb stores in-frame clones only, minus some. The repertoire includes more than 90,000 clones, 90% to 96% of them detected once, and roughly 0.36% sits in the top ten. Sequencing was done on a sample of T cells isolated from PBMCs. These receptor sequences come from a human donor in good health. CDR3s include the opening cysteine and the closing phenylalanine or tryptophan. A D gene is named only where the DNA matches it firmly. The size of a clone is reported for some rows only, either as once, few or many, or as a class for expanded clones.

size	V	D	J	CDR3	DNA
.	TRBV20-1	.	TRBJ1-2	CSAVRGDSYTF	TGCAGTGCCGTCAGGGGAGATAGCTACACCTTC
.	TRBV7-7	.	TRBJ1-1	CASSLNRNTEAFF	TGTGCCAGCAGCTTAAACAGGAACACTGAAGCTTTCTTT
.	TRBV9	.	TRBJ2-5	CASSVGGGRETQYF	TGTGCCAGCAGCGTAGGGGGCGGTCGGGAGACCCAGTACTTC
.	TRBV6-5	TRBD1	TRBJ1-2	CASRGEQGNYGYTF	TGTGCCAGCAGGGGGGAACAGGGGAACTATGGCTACACCTTC
.	TRBV9	TRBD2	TRBJ2-1	CASSVGTSANNEQFF	TGTGCCAGCAGCGTAGGTACTAGCGCTAACAATGAGCAGTTCTTC
.	TRBV5-6	.	TRBJ1-2	CASSPTSSLKTDGYTF	TGTGCCAGCAGCCCGACTTCGAGCCTTAAGACGGATGGCTACACCTTC
once	TRBV9	TRBD2	TRBJ2-3	CASSSAGGPDTQYF	TGTGCCAGCAGCTCCGCGGGAGGGCCAGATACGCAGTATTTT
.	TRBV9	TRBD2	TRBJ2-1	CASSASGNPTYNEQFF	TGTGCCAGCAGCGCTAGCGGGAACCCCACCTACAATGAGCAGTTCTTC
.	TRBV6-5	.	TRBJ2-7	CASSRTGYPYEQYF	TGTGCCAGCAGTCGAACAGGGTACCCCTACGAGCAGTACTTC
.	TRBV19	.	TRBJ1-4	CASHHQEEKLFF	TGTGCCAGTCATCATCAGGAAGAAAAACTGTTTTTT
.	TRBV27	TRBD1	TRBJ1-1	CASSDGTGGAFF	TGTGCCAGCAGTGATGGGACAGGAGGTGCTTTCTTT
.	TRBV28	.	TRBJ1-1	CASSLAGTGNTEAFF	TGTGCCAGCAGTTTAGCGGGGACGGGGAACACTGAAGCTTTCTTT
.	TRBV4-1	TRBD2	TRBJ2-5	CASSQLAGAEKETQYF	TGCGCCAGCAGCCAATTAGCGGGAGCGGAAAAAGAGACCCAGTACTTC
.	TRBV5-4	.	TRBJ2-5	CASSLGLAHQETQYF	TGTGCCAGCAGCTTGGGCCTAGCGCACCAAGAGACCCAGTACTTC
.	TRBV5-4	TRBD1	TRBJ1-4	CASSSPRQGRTEKLFF	TGTGCCAGCAGCTCACCCCGACAGGGACGAACTGAAAAACTGTTTTTT
.	TRBV19	.	TRBJ2-2	CASSMARPGELFF	TGTGCCAGTAGTATGGCTAGGCCCGGGGAGCTGTTTTTT
.	TRBV4-1	.	TRBJ2-2	CASTSSSRTGELFF	TGCGCCAGCACCTCGTCGTCGAGGACCGGGGAGCTGTTTTTT
.	TRBV28	TRBD1	TRBJ2-1	CAIRTGAPGSSYNEQFF	TGTGCCATCCGGACAGGGGCGCCGGGTAGCTCCTACAATGAGCAGTTCTTC
.	TRBV5-4	.	TRBJ1-5	CASSLIVYSNQPQHF	TGTGCCAGCAGCTTGATAGTTTATAGCAATCAGCCCCAGCATTTT
.	TRBV6-1	.	TRBJ2-3	CASSPTRLSTDTQYF	TGTGCCAGCAGTCCTACTAGGCTAAGCACAGATACGCAGTATTTT
.	TRBV7-6	.	TRBJ1-1	CASSHRQRLNTEAFF	TGTGCCAGCAGCCACAGACAGAGATTGAACACTGAAGCTTTCTTT
.	TRBV2	TRBD1	TRBJ1-2	CASSERDSPLYGYTF	TGTGCCAGCAGCGAAAGGGACAGTCCCTTATATGGCTACACCTTC
.	TRBV30	.	TRBJ1-6	CASSPVILMGSSYNSPLHF	TGTGCCTCCTCGCCCGTGATTCTCATGGGGAGCTCCTATAATTCACCCCTCCACTTT
.	TRBV5-4	TRBD1	TRBJ2-1	CASSGTGTYNEQFF	TGTGCCAGCAGCGGGACAGGTACCTACAATGAGCAGTTCTTC
.	TRBV28	.	TRBJ2-1	CASSFPNEQFF	TGTGCCAGCAGTTTTCCAAATGAGCAGTTCTTC
.	TRBV19	TRBD1	TRBJ1-1	CASSTRQGETEAFF	TGTGCCAGTAGTACCAGACAGGGGGAGACTGAAGCTTTCTTT
.	TRBV27	TRBD1	TRBJ1-1	CASSWTGNTEAFF	TGTGCCAGCAGTTGGACAGGGAACACTGAAGCTTTCTTT
.	TRBV30	TRBD2	TRBJ2-1	CAWRSGRADNEQFF	TGTGCCTGGAGAAGTGGGAGGGCCGACAATGAGCAGTTCTTC
.	TRBV13	TRBD1	TRBJ2-2	CASSLAGQGTGELFF	TGTGCCAGCAGCTTAGCTGGACAGGGGACCGGGGAGCTGTTTTTT
.	TRBV7-9	TRBD2	TRBJ2-7	CASRDASGSTPYEQYF	TGTGCCAGCAGGGATGCTAGCGGGAGTACCCCCTACGAGCAGTACTTC
.	TRBV5-1	TRBD2	TRBJ2-7	CASSLVPAGVNEQYF	TGCGCCAGCAGCTTGGTGCCAGCGGGAGTAAACGAGCAGTACTTC
.	TRBV7-9	TRBD2	TRBJ2-1	CASSLDLSGNEQFF	TGTGCCAGCAGCTTAGATCTTAGCGGGAATGAGCAGTTCTTC
.	TRBV4-2	.	TRBJ1-1	CASSQEWDILTEAFF	TGTGCCAGCAGCCAAGAATGGGACATCCTAACTGAAGCTTTCTTT
.	TRBV6-5	.	TRBJ1-5	CASSSSGSNQPQHF	TGTGCCAGCAGTTCATCAGGCAGCAATCAGCCCCAGCATTTT
.	TRBV11-2	.	TRBJ1-2	CASSFTAYGYTF	TGTGCCAGCAGCTTTACAGCCTATGGCTACACCTTC
.	TRBV19	TRBD1	TRBJ2-1	CASGTGFNEQFF	TGTGCCAGCGGGACAGGATTCAATGAGCAGTTCTTC
.	TRBV19	TRBD2	TRBJ2-2	CASSFSSGSVGELFF	TGTGCCAGTAGTTTCTCTAGCGGGAGTGTCGGGGAGCTGTTTTTT
.	TRBV20-1	.	TRBJ1-3	CSARSGNTIYF	TGCAGTGCTCGCTCTGGAAACACCATATATTTT
.	TRBV27	TRBD2	TRBJ2-7	CASSEGTSGHEQYF	TGTGCCAGCAGTGAGGGGACTAGCGGCCACGAGCAGTACTTC
.	TRBV7-2	TRBD2	TRBJ2-1	CASSLVAGGYNEQFF	TGTGCCAGCAGCTTAGTAGCGGGAGGCTACAATGAGCAGTTCTTC
.	TRBV14	TRBD2	TRBJ2-1	CASSQELAGVSEQFF	TGTGCCAGCAGCCAAGAACTAGCGGGAGTAAGTGAGCAGTTCTTC
.	TRBV29-1	TRBD2	TRBJ2-3	CSVRRLREADTQYF	TGCAGCGTTCGAAGACTCCGGGAGGCAGATACGCAGTATTTT
.	TRBV28	.	TRBJ2-2	CASSPPGNTGELFF	TGTGCCAGCAGTCCTCCGGGGAACACCGGGGAGCTGTTTTTT
.	TRBV5-8	.	TRBJ1-1	CASSLETGNTEAFF	TGTGCCAGCAGCTTGGAGACAGGGAACACTGAAGCTTTCTTT
.	TRBV7-9	.	TRBJ1-1	CASSLQEGTEAFF	TGTGCCAGCAGCTTACAGGAGGGCACTGAAGCTTTCTTT
.	TRBV6-1	TRBD2	TRBJ2-3	CASSQGLAGGDTQYF	TGTGCCAGCAGCCAAGGACTAGCGGGAGGAGATACGCAGTATTTT
.	TRBV7-2	.	TRBJ2-7	CASSLDQASYEQYF	TGTGCCAGCAGCTTAGACCAGGCCTCCTACGAGCAGTACTTC
.	TRBV11-1	.	TRBJ1-5	CASSSGTTWGTNQPQHF	TGTGCCAGCAGCTCTGGGACAACCTGGGGCACCAATCAGCCCCAGCATTTT
.	TRBV15	.	TRBJ2-7	CATSREAKRAAVGYEQYF	TGTGCCACCAGCAGAGAGGCTAAGCGGGCCGCTGTGGGTTACGAGCAGTACTTC
.	TRBV15	.	TRBJ2-4	CATSRDLAIQYF	TGTGCCACCAGCAGAGATCTGGCCATTCAGTACTTC
.	TRBV28	TRBD2	TRBJ2-7	CASGRFGRAGSYEQYF	TGTGCCAGCGGTAGGTTTGGGAGGGCCGGCTCCTACGAGCAGTACTTC
.	TRBV15	TRBD2	TRBJ2-3	CATSTYYGGGTDTQYF	TGTGCCACCAGCACCTACTACGGGGGGGGCACAGATACGCAGTATTTT
.	TRBV5-1	TRBD2	TRBJ2-5	CASSFGRGTETQYF	TGCGCCAGCAGCTTCGGGAGGGGTACCGAGACCCAGTACTTC
.	TRBV10-3	.	TRBJ2-5	CAISEGLQETQYF	TGTGCCATCAGTGAGGGCCTCCAAGAGACCCAGTACTTC
once	TRBV7-9	TRBD2	TRBJ2-1	CASSLRREGPNEQFF	TGTGCCAGCAGCTTAAGGAGGGAGGGCCCTAATGAGCAGTTCTTC